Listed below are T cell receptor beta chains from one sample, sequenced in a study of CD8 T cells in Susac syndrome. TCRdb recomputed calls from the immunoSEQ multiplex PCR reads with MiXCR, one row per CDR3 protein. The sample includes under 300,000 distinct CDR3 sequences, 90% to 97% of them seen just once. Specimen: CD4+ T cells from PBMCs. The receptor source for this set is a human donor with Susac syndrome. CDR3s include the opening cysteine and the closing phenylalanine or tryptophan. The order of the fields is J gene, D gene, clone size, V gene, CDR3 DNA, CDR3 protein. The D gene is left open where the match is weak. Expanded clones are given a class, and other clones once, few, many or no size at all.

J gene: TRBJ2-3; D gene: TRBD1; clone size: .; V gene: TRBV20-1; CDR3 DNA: TGCAGTGCCGCGAGACAGGGCCCGACGAGCACAGATACGCAGTATTTT; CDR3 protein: CSAARQGPTSTDTQYF
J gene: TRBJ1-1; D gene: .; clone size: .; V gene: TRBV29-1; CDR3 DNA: TGCAGCCTTACCACGCAAGGGAACACTGAAGCTTTCTTT; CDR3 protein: CSLTTQGNTEAFF
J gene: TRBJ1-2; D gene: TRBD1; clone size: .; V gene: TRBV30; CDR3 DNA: TGTGCCTGGACAGGGGGCCCGTCTGGCTACACCTTC; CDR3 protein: CAWTGGPSGYTF
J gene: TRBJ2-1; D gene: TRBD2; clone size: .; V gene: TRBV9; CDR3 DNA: TGTGCCAGCAGCGCCCGACCTAGCGGGAGCAATTCCTACAATGAGCAGTTCTTC; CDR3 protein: CASSARPSGSNSYNEQFF
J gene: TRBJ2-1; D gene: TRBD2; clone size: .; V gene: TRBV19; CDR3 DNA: TGTGCCAGTAGCCGGACTAGCGGACTCAATGAGCAGTTCTTC; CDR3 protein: CASSRTSGLNEQFF
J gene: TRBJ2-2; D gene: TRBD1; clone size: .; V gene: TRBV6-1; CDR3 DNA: TGTGCCAGCAGCCCGACCGGGACAGGGTTTGCCGGGGAGCTGTTTTTT; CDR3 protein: CASSPTGTGFAGELFF
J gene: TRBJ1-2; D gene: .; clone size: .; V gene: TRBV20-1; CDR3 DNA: TGCAGTGCTAGATCTTCTGGGGGAGGCTACACCTTC; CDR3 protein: CSARSSGGGYTF
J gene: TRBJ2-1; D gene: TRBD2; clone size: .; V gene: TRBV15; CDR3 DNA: TGTGCCACCAGCAGGAAACTAGCGGGAGGATTCAATGTGCAGTTCTTC; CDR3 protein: CATSRKLAGGFNVQFF
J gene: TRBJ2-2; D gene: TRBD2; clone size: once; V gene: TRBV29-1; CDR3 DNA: TGCAGCGTGGCTGGACTAGCGGGAGTGGGAACCGGGGAGCTGTTTTTT; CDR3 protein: CSVAGLAGVGTGELFF
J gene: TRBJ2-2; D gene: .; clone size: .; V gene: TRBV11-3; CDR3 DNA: TGTGCCAGCAGCAACCCACCACTGGCCGGGGAGCTGTTTTTT; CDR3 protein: CASSNPPLAGELFF
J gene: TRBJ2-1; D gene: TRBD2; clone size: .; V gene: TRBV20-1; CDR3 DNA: TGCAGTGCCCCCGTTTGGGGGACTAGCGGGAGTATAAATGAGCAGTTCTTC; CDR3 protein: CSAPVWGTSGSINEQFF